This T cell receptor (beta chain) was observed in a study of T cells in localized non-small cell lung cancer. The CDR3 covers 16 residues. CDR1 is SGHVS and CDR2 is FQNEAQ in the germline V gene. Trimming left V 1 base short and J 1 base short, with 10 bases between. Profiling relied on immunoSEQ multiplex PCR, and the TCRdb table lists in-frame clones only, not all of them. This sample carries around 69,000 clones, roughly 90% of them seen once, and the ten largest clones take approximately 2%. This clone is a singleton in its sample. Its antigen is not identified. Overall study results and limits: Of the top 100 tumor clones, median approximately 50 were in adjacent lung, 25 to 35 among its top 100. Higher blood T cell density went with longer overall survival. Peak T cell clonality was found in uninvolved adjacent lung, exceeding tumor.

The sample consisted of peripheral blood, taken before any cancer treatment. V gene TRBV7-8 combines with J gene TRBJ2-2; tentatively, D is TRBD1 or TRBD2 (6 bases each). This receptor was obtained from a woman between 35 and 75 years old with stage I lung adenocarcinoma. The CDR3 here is CASSLVGGLNTGELFF. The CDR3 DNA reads TGTGCCAGCAGCTTAGTGGGGGGCCTGAACACCGGGGAGCTGTTTTTT.